This T cell receptor beta chain was identified in a study of long-term antiretroviral therapy in people with HIV. The study, taken as a whole, reports: Post-treatment diversity went higher with ART but stayed below transplant donor controls.

Sequencing relied on immunoSEQ assay v3.0, run at survey level. Measured with immunoSEQ multiplex PCR; TCRdb has only the in-frame clones, and not every one. This sample has over 25,000 clones, with more than 65% found just once. Trimming took 6 bases from V and 4 from J, leaving 9 bases between them. The CDR3 sequence is 12 residues long. Germline values: CDR1 MNHNS, CDR2 SASEGT. As regards this clone: What it binds is unknown.

The chain uses TRBV6-1 and TRBJ1-1; D gene ambiguous. The sample was unsorted PBMCs, taken 1.1 years before starting antiretroviral therapy. This sequence was found in a woman aged 25 to 39 with HIV. Written as DNA, the CDR3 is TGTGCCAGCAGCAGCCGGGGCACTGAAGCTTTCTTT. Encoded protein: CASSSRGTEAFF.